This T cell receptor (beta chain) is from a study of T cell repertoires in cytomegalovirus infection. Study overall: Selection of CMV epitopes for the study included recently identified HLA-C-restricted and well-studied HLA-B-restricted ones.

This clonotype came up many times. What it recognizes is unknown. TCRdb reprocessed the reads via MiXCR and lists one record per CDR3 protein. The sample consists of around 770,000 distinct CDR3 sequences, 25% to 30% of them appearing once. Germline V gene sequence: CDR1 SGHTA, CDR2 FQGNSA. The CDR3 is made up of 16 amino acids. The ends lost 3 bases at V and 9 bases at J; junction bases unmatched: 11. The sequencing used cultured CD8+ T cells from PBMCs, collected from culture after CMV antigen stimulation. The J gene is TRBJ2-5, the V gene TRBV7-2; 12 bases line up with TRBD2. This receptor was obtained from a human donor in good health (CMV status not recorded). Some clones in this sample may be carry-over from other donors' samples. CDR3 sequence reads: CASSFELAGGQRAQYF. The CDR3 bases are TGTGCCAGCAGCTTCGAACTAGCGGGGGGCCAGAGGGCCCAGTACTTC.